The entry below describes one TCR beta chain. The V end was cut by 6 bases, the J end by 4 bases, with 16 bases between. Germline-derived CDR1 and CDR2 are MDHEN and SYDVKM. The length of the CDR3 is 15 residues. The data stem from a study of shared clonotypes between healthy human individuals. Spread over ten immunoSEQ deep assay plates, unsorted PBMC DNA underwent sequencing. Repertoires were generated with immunoSEQ multiplex PCR, while TCRdb's copy carries only in-frame clones and drops some. The table records fewer than 500,000 clones, almost 80% of them present only once. The chain couples TRBV28 to TRBJ2-1; possibly TRBD1 for D (5 bases). This clonotype was sampled from a woman aged 40 to 50 in good health. Some clones in this sample may be carry-over from other donors' samples. The material sequenced was PBMCs. The CDR3 sequence: CASRRQIRAYNEQFF. The DNA for the CDR3 is TGTGCCAGCAGAAGACAGATTCGGGCGTACAATGAGCAGTTCTTC. Based on the CDR3 plus reference TRBV28 and TRBJ2-1, the full variable domain is DVKVTQSSRYLVKRTGEKVFLECVQDMDHENMFWYRQDPGLGLRLIYFSYDVKMKEKGDIPEGYSVSREKKERFSLILESASTNQTSMYLCASRRQIRAYNEQFFGPGTRLTVL.